The source of this T cell receptor (beta chain) is a study of T cell responses to AZD1222 COVID-19 vaccine. CDR3 length: 19 residues. The V end was cut by 7 bases, the J end by 5 bases, with 32 bases between. Germline CDR1 and CDR2: SNHLY and FYNNEI. Profiled with immunoSEQ multiplex PCR; TCRdb holds only in-frame clones, not every one. The sample holds about 170,000 clones, approximately 94% seen once. The specimen comprised peripheral blood, sampled on day 0 of AZD1222 vaccination. This sequence originates from an adult in good health. The chain recombines TRBV2 with TRBJ1-2; tentatively, D is TRBD1 (5 bases). CDR3 residues: CASNPHPRTGEGPGYGYTF. Here the CDR3 DNA reads TGTGCCAGCAACCCACACCCCAGAACAGGTGAGGGCCCAGGATATGGCTACACCTTC.